This T cell receptor beta chain was identified during a study of blood T cell repertoires in COVID-19. Study background: Donors in the United States, Italy and Spain gave samples during acute or convalescent COVID-19. The cDNA or gDNA used as material had been derived from T cells, B-cell-depleted T cells, or PBMCs.

Only in-frame clones appear in the TCRdb table, and some are missing; sequencing was by immunoSEQ multiplex PCR. The table shows approximately 270,000 clones, with about 80% occurring only once. CDR3 length: 15 amino acids. Germline values: CDR1 LNHDA, CDR2 SQIVND (reference sequence). The ends were cut back, 3 bases at V and 5 bases at J, with 14 bases in the middle. The sample consisted of peripheral blood. The gene calls are TRBV19 and TRBJ2-4; D may be TRBD2 (7 bases). This receptor was obtained from a person aged 65-85 years with COVID-19, enrolled during active disease. The CDR3 is CASSMGGLLENIQYF. The CDR3 coding sequence is TGTGCCAGTAGTATGGGGGGGCTGCTCGAAAACATTCAGTACTTC.